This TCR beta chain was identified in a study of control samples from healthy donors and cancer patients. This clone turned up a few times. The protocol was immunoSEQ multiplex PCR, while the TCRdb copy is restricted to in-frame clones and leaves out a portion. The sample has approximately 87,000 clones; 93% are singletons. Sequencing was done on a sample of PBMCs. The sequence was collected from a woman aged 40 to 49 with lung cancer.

CDR3 DNA: TGTGCCAGCAGCCAAGTTTTTTCCACAGGGGACCAGCCCCAGCATTTT. This codes for CASSQVFSTGDQPQHF. This chain connects TRBV4-2 to TRBJ1-5, with 7 bases lining up with TRBD1. CDR3 length: 16 amino acids. The V gene end was trimmed by 1 base and the J gene end by 7 bases; junction bases not matched to a gene: 10. Germline V gene sequence: CDR1 LGHNA, CDR2 YNFKEQ.